Presented here are 18 T cell receptor beta chains from one specimen sequenced in a study of blood T cells in healthy people across ages (dated by TCRdb to between 2014 and 2017). Library creation used 5' RACE. For sequencing, an Illumina HiSeq 2500 was employed. The second PCR ran for about 6 to 12 cycles and used a J-beta primer mix along with a sample-barcoded 5' primer. TCRdb applied fastp at Q25 and MiXCR to the public reads, then kept only in-frame beta chains. One record per CDR3 amino acid sequence lists the most common genes and DNA. The table for this sample lists 780,000 or so distinct CDR3 sequences; 40% to 65% of them were counted only once. Jointly, the top ten make up approximately 40% of the sample. Input material: blood. All receptors derive from an elderly man in good health.

DNA for the CDR3: TGTGCCAGCAGTCGACAAACGGGTCTAGCGGGAGTAGTAGAGACCCAGTACTTC. This encodes CASSRQTGLAGVVETQYF. The rearrangement joins TRBV12-3 or TRBV12-4 to TRBJ2-5; TRBD2 agrees at 10 bases. The ends lost 5 bases at V and 4 bases at J; junction bases unmatched: 16. The CDR3 sequence is 18 residues long.

The J gene is TRBJ1-1, the V gene TRBV20-1, with a weak D call TRBD1 (6 bases). Germline V gene sequence: CDR1 DFQATT, CDR2 SNEGSKA (reference sequence). This CDR3 has 15 amino acids. V lost 5 bases and J lost 3, with 19 bases in between. This CDR3 is CSAERGGGGYTEAFF. DNA of the CDR3: TGCAGTGCTGAACGGGGCGGGGGCGGCTACACTGAAGCTTTCTTT.

The J gene is TRBJ2-5, the V gene TRBV5-6, with 9 bases lining up with TRBD1. The CDR3 consists of 15 residues. Germline CDR1 is SGHDT and CDR2 is YYEEEE. V trimming: 1 base; J trimming: 5 bases; junction bases outside the gene matches: 6. Written as DNA, the CDR3 is TGTGCCAGCAGCTTGTCGGGACAGGGAAGCGAGACCCAGTACTTC. Translated: CASSLSGQGSETQYF.

The rearrangement uses TRBV5-1 and TRBJ2-1; 11 bases line up with TRBD2. This CDR3 contains 16 residues. V lost 1 base and J lost 4; bases outside the gene matches: 4. Per germline, CDR1 SGHRS and CDR2 YFSETQ. The CDR3 DNA is TGCGCCAGCAGCTTGTGGGGACTAGCGGAATACAATGAGCAGTTCTTC. Its translation is CASSLWGLAEYNEQFF.

In DNA form, the CDR3 reads TGTGCCAGCAGTCGTGACGGACTCTATGGCTACACCTTC. As protein: CASSRDGLYGYTF. The rearrangement links TRBV7-6 to TRBJ1-2; D is undetermined. CDR3 size: 13 residues. Germline loops: CDR1 SGHVS, CDR2 FNYEAQ. Trimming left V 6 bases short and J 4 bases short, with 12 bases between.

The rearrangement links TRBV20-1 to TRBJ2-7; TRBD2 agrees at 13 bases. The CDR3 has 14 amino acids. Germline V gives CDR1 DFQATT, CDR2 SNEGSKA (reference sequence). The J segment lost 3 bases and the V segment lost 3 bases, leaving 2 bases of the junction unmatched. CDR3 coding DNA: TGCAGTGCTAGGACTAGCGGGAGGAACTACGAGCAGTACTTC. Encoded protein: CSARTSGRNYEQYF.

A note on this clonotype: A read error may explain this, as a much larger clone is one base away. V usage is TRBV6-6 and J usage is TRBJ2-1; perhaps TRBD2 as D (5 bases). The DNA matches TRBJ2-7 better at its end, which makes the J call doubtful. The germline V gene encodes CDR1 MNHNY and CDR2 SVGAGI (reference sequence). This CDR3 has 14 residues. CDR3 residues: CASSYSRVYNEQYF. In nucleotides, the CDR3 is TGTGCCAGCAGTTACTCGAGGGTATACAATGAGCAGTACTTC.

The V call is TRBV7-9, the J call TRBJ2-7; the D gene is possibly TRBD1 (5 bases). Germline loops: CDR1 SEHNR, CDR2 FQNEAQ (reference sequence). The CDR3 runs to 15 residues. The V gene lost 1 base and the J gene lost 2 bases, with 12 bases spanning the gap. This CDR3 is CASSLDRLPTYEQYF. The DNA of the CDR3 is TGTGCCAGCAGCTTAGACAGGCTCCCGACCTACGAGCAGTACTTC.

The rearrangement uses TRBV29-1 and TRBJ2-1; 7 positions match TRBD1. J lost 10 bases, V lost 7 bases, and 7 bases had no gene match. The CDR3 is 11 amino acids. From germline, CDR1 is SQVTM and CDR2 ANQGSEA. The CDR3 sequence is CSARQGSEQFF. CDR3 coding DNA: TGCAGCGCTCGACAGGGCAGCGAGCAGTTCTTC.

This clonotype was counted only a few times. The chain joins TRBV15 to TRBJ2-5, with a tentative D call TRBD1 (6 bases). The assigned J gene may be wrong: the sequence end matches TRBJ2-7 better. CDR1 and CDR2 from the germline V gene are LNHNV and YYDKDF (reference sequence). CDR3 length: 16 amino acids. CDR3: CATSRRNGGLGTEQYF. CDR3 coding DNA: TGTGCCACCAGCAGACGAAATGGGGGCCTTGGTACCGAGCAGTACTTC.

This clonotype was seen only a few times. The J gene is TRBJ2-7, the V gene TRBV25-1, with D maybe TRBD1 (5 bases). V lost 0 bases, J lost 2 bases, and 8 bases lay in between. CDR1 and CDR2 (germline): MGHDK, SYGVNS. The CDR3 runs to 14 residues. CDR3 nucleotide sequence: TGTGCCAGCAGTGAATATGCAGGGACCTACGAGCAGTACTTC. It yields the protein CASSEYAGTYEQYF.

The chain uses TRBV20-1 and TRBJ1-1; no reliable D call. CDR1 and CDR2 from the germline V gene are DFQATT and SNEGSKA (reference sequence). Trimming took 5 bases from V and 0 from J, leaving 7 bases between them. This CDR3 contains 12 residues. The CDR3 loop is CSASALNTEAFF. CDR3 bases: TGCAGTGCTTCGGCCTTGAACACTGAAGCTTTCTTT.

This clonotype was recorded a few times. The rearrangement uses TRBV4-2 and TRBJ2-7; a weak D match, TRBD1 (6 bases). V shed 1 base and J shed 3 bases, with 16 bases lying between them. Germline V gene lookup returns CDR1 LGHNA and CDR2 YNFKEQ. This CDR3 has 16 residues. The CDR3 loop is CASSQGSPGQYYEQYF. CDR3 in DNA: TGTGCCAGCAGCCAAGGTTCCCCCGGACAGTACTACGAGCAGTACTTC.

The chain links TRBV5-1 to TRBJ2-1; 8 bases are a match to TRBD2. Germline CDR1 reads SGHRS; CDR2 reads YFSETQ. V was clipped by 5 bases and J by 10 bases; unmatched bases: 11. The CDR3 sequence is 14 residues long. The CDR3 loop is CASSSGPAGDEQFF. CDR3 DNA: TGCGCCAGCAGTTCGGGACCAGCGGGAGACGAGCAGTTCTTC.

The V gene is TRBV18, the J gene TRBJ1-2; D perhaps matches TRBD1 (5 bases). Germline assignment: CDR1 KGHSH and CDR2 LQKENI. Trimming stripped 4 bases from V and 4 bases from J, with 10 bases between. CDR3 size: 13 residues. CDR3 sequence (DNA): TGTGCCAGCTCACAGACAGCCACCTATGGCTACACCTTC. Translated: CASSQTATYGYTF. The full variable domain, with the rest looked up from reference TRBV18 and TRBJ1-2, is NAGVMQNPRHLVRRRGQEARLRCSPMKGHSHVYWYRQLPEEGLKFMVYLQKENIIDESGMPKERFSAEFPKEGPSILRIQQVVRGDSAAYFCASSQTATYGYTFGSGTRLTVV.

In its sample, this clonotype was seen a few times. In nucleotides, the CDR3 is TGTGCCAGCAGTTTAGCGGTTATCTCCTACGAGCAGTACTTC. This encodes CASSLAVISYEQYF. The chain couples TRBV12-3 or TRBV12-4 to TRBJ2-7; D ambiguous. This CDR3 spans 14 amino acids. V gave up 0 bases and J gave up 0 bases, with 6 bases separating them.

The chain is built from TRBV5-1 and TRBJ2-7; D may be TRBD2 (5 bases). The V gene's germline CDR1 is SGHRS and CDR2 YFSETQ. The CDR3 runs 14 residues. V was clipped by 7 bases and J by 3 bases, with 17 bases between them. This chain's CDR3 is CASQRGSESYEQYF. CDR3 coding DNA: TGCGCCAGCCAGCGAGGGTCGGAAAGCTACGAGCAGTACTTC.

The rearrangement joins TRBV20-1 to TRBJ2-1; D is unresolved. Trimming left V 1 base short and J 6 bases short, with 16 bases between. Germline CDR1 and CDR2: DFQATT and SNEGSKA (reference sequence). The CDR3 covers 15 residues. The CDR3 here is CSARGRRSASNEQFF. The CDR3 DNA follows: TGCAGTGCTAGAGGGCGGCGGTCTGCAAGCAATGAGCAGTTCTTC.